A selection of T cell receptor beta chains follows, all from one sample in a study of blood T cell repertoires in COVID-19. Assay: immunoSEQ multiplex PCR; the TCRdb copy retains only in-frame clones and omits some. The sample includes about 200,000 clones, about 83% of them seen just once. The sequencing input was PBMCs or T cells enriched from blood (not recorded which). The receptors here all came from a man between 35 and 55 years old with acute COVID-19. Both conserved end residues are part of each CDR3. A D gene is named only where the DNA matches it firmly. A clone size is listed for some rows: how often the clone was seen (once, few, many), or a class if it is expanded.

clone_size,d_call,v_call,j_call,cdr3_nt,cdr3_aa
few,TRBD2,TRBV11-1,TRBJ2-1,TGTGCCAGCAGCTCCATAGCGGGTCCAGAGCAGTTCTTC,CASSSIAGPEQFF
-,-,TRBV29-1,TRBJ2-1,TGCAGCGTTCCCCGGGGGGCCTATCTCTATGATGGGCAGTTCTTC,CSVPRGAYLYDGQFF
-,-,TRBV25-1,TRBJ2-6,TGTGCCAGCAGTGCAGGGCCCCGGCTCCCTGGGGCCAACGTCCTGACTTTC,CASSAGPRLPGANVLTF
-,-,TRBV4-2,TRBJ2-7,TGTGCCAGCAGCCAAGATTACAGCAGCTCCTACGAGCAGTACTTC,CASSQDYSSSYEQYF
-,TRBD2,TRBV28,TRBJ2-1,TGTGCCAGCTCCGCTAGCGGGAATTACAATGAGCAGTTCTTC,CASSASGNYNEQFF
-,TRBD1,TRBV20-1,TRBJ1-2,TGCAGTGCTAGTCAAGGACAGGTGAACTATGGCTACACCTTC,CSASQGQVNYGYTF
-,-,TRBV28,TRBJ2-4,TGTGCCAGCAGTTTAATAGCCAGTTGGGAGGAAGAAAAAAACATTCAGTACTTC,CASSLIASWEEEKNIQYF
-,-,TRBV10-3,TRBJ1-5,TGTGCCATCAGTGGCCAGGGGCCTAATCAGCCCCAGCATTTT,CAISGQGPNQPQHF
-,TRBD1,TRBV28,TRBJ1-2,TGTGCCAGCAGTCAAGGGGGCGGAGGCTACACCTTC,CASSQGGGGYTF
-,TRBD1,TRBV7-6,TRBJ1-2,TGTGCCAGCAGCTTAGAGCCAGGACAGGGTCATGGCTACACCTTC,CASSLEPGQGHGYTF